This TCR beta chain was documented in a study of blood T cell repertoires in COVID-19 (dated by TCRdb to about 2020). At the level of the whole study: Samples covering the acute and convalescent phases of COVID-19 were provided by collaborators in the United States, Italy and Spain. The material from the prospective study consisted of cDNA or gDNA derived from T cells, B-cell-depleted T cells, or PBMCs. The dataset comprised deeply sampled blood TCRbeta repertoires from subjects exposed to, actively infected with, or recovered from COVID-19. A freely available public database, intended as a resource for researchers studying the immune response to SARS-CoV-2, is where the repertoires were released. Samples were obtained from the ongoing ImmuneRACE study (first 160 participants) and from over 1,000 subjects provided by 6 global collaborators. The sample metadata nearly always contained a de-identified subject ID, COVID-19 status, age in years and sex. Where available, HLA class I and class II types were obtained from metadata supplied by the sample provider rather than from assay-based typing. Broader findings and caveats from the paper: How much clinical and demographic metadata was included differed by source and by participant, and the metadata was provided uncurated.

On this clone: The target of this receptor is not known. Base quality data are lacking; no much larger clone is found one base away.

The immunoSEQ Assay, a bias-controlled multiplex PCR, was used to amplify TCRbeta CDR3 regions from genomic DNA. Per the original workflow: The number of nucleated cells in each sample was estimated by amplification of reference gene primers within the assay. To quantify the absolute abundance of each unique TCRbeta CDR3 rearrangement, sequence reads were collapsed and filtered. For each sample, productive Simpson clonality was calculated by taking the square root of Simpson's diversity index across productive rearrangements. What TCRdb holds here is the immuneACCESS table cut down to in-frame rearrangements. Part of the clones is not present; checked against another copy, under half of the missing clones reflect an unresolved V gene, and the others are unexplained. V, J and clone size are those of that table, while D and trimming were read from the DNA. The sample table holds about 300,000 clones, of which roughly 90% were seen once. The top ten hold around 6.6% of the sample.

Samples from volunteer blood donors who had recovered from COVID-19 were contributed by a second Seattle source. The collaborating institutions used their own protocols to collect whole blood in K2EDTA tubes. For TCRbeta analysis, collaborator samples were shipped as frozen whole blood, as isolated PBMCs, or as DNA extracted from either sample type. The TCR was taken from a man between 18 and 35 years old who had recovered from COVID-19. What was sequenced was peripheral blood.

CDR3 sequence: CASSLAGAGYTF. The sequenced DNA is TGTGCCAGCAGTTTAGCGGGGGCTGGCTACACCTTC. The chain uses TRBV12-3 or TRBV12-4 and TRBJ1-2, with TRBD1 as a weak D call on 6 bases. The junction carries 6 bases between V and J, which are trimmed by 0 bases and 7 bases respectively. The CDR3, cysteine through phenylalanine, is 12 amino acids long. The only DNA kept is the CDR3, 36 bases in frame from the first base.